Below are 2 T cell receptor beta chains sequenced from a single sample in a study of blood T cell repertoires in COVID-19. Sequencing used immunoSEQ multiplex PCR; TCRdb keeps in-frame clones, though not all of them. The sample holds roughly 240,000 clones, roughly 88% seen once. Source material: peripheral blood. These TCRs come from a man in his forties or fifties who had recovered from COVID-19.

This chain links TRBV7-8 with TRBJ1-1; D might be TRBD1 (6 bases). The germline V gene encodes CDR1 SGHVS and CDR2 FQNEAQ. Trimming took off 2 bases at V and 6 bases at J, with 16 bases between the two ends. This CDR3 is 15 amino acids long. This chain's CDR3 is CASSLRRTAGAEAFF. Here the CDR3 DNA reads TGTGCCAGCAGCTTAAGGAGGACAGCAGGGGCTGAAGCTTTCTTT.

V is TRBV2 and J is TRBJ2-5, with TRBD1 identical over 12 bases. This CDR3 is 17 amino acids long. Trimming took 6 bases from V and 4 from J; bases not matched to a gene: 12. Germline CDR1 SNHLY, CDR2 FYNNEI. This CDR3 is CASSLLGQGAGGETQYF. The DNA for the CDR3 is TGTGCCAGCAGCCTACTGGGACAGGGGGCGGGAGGAGAGACCCAGTACTTC.